Listed here is a single T cell receptor (beta chain). Its antigen has not been determined. No much larger clone exists at a distance of one base, and base qualities are not known. In total, 600 or so healthy bone marrow donors made up the cohort. Cohort members were all nominally healthy when sampled, although unrecorded immune exposures were likely present. The donor tested CMV seronegative, placing the donor among the 352 seronegative members of the cohort. Every donor gave a peripheral blood sample, and the peripheral blood mononuclear cells from that sample were used for TCR beta sequencing. Genomic DNA was extracted from the blood cell samples with the Qiagen DNeasy Blood Extraction Kit. The sample belongs to a study of cytomegalovirus exposure and HLA in healthy donors (dated 2017 in TCRdb). Looking at the study overall: In an earlier analysis of 587 of the donors, about 260 Gb of sequence data and 120 million or so unique TCR beta sequences from roughly 200 million T cells were reported. To predict cytomegalovirus infection status, the study combined high-throughput TCR immunosequencing, statistical association of individual TCRs with disease status, and machine learning. All discovery cohort repertoires had been generated using a single sequencing platform. To decide whether each TCR beta V gene segment behaved as functional or pseudogenic, an earlier analysis of some 580 of the donors relied on high-throughput TCR beta sequencing. Across 398 genotyped donors of the cohort, an average of about 240,000 unique TCR beta nucleotide sequences per donor were sequenced, and 15% to 20% of those sequences were non-productive. Rather than using new phenotypic data, the later analysis identified candidate immune exposures from TCR beta sequences and from how often those sequences occurred across donors. Besides the first cohort of 666 subjects, a separate validation cohort made up of over 100 different subjects was used. A few DR-DQ haplotypes were treated as single units for association and clustering because of strong linkage in the cohort. Of the 300 to 450 genotyped donors, over 70% fell in the genetic ancestry cluster associated with self-reported Caucasian donors. The study was designed to test whether signatures of past pathogen exposure could be identified by cataloging public T cell receptors. Donor age, sex, ethnicity and CMV serostatus were compiled alongside the repertoire data. An early release that covered roughly 600 HLA-typed donors contained about 300 gigabases of sequencing data and about 84 million unique TCR sequences. To study patterns of TCR occurrence, a later analysis re-analyzed previously published TCR beta repertoires from around 660 donors and added high-resolution HLA genotyping. Genome-wide SNP genotypes for about 65% of the roughly 700 donors were used in a later genetic analysis, which treated that subset as a discovery cohort. The study used immunosequencing to profile the T cell repertoires of some 600 subjects and linked those repertoires to cytomegalovirus serostatus. Class I and class II HLA loci were covered by the typing at four-digit resolution. Typing coverage varied by locus: roughly 629-640 donors for A, B, C, DRB1 and DQB1; roughly 510 for DQA1; more than 600 for DPA1; around 450 for DPB1.

The library was produced with the immunoSEQ multiplex PCR assay. A mixture of 60 forward primers for TCR Vbeta segments and 13 reverse primers for TCR Jbeta segments was used in the multiplex PCR. A multiplex PCR assay on genomic DNA amplified the CDR3 region of rearranged TCR beta genes. Amplified TCR beta libraries were sequenced as 87-base-pair reads on the Illumina HiSeq System. As for the authors' bioinformatics: A later analysis tallied around 82 million unique TCR beta chains across the 700 or so repertoires, and some 10 million of those chains were shared by two or more donors. Raw reads were error-corrected and collapsed into unique sequences with a nearest-neighbor algorithm that merged closely related sequences to remove PCR and sequencing errors. V, D and J gene segments were assigned by aligning CDR3 sequences to IMGT reference sequences. For a sequence to be retained, a match of at least six nucleotides was required to both a V gene segment and a J gene segment. Rearrangements were classified as productive when the CDR3 lacked stop codons and remained in frame with V and J, and all other rearrangements were classified as non-productive. CDR3 was defined according to IMGT convention as the region running from the second conserved V-encoded cysteine to the conserved J-encoded phenylalanine. Sequences without an unambiguous match to a single V gene segment were excluded from the earlier analysis of about 600 of the donors. In an earlier analysis of 587 of the donors, V segments were called functional above 56.7% productive rearrangements and were called segregating when the between-donor standard deviation exceeded 5%. A statistical classification framework was built for diagnosing cytomegalovirus status from the catalog of TCR beta chain sequences. A later analysis assigned V and J genes by comparing TCR nucleotide sequences with IMGT/GENE-DB human TR gene sequences. The TCRdist pipeline was used in a later analysis to assign CDR3 sequences and most-parsimonious VDJ recombination scenarios. In a later analysis, each TCR beta chain was defined by its CDR3 amino acid sequence together with its V-gene family, and reads without a unique V-gene family were excluded. A later analysis removed several hundred highly shared, low-generation-probability nucleotide sequences to deal with suspected cross-contamination and a sequencing artifact. A later analysis calculated a clonal expansion index for each public chain from normalized within-repertoire ranks of inferred template counts. In a later analysis, generation probabilities were computed using a VDJ recombination model fitted to out-of-frame rearrangements, and the results were checked against IGoR. In a later analysis, TCR-TCR, TCR-HLA and TCR-CMV co-occurrence was scored with hypergeometric tests, and a repertoire-size bias correction was applied to TCR pairs. False discovery rates were estimated in a later analysis by permuting HLA or CMV assignments 20 times. In a later analysis, co-occurring TCRs were grouped with DBSCAN, and TCRdist sequence similarity was added when clustering was performed within HLA-allele-positive subsets. Repertoires with fewer than 30,000 or more than 120,000 public chains, plus five repertoires with anomalous nucleotide sharing, were excluded from co-occurrence clustering. TCRdb carries this immuneACCESS record with in-frame sequences only. Its versions omit some clonotypes, under half of them owing to an unresolved V gene in the studies checked, with the rest unexplained. V and J calls and clone size are as listed in that table; D and trimming were resolved from the DNA. Within this sample are approximately 120,000 clones, with over 70% of them counted one time only. The ten largest clones take up more than 1% of the sample.

Paper-wide results and their limitations: The classifier was reported to diagnose cytomegalovirus status with high specificity and sensitivity in both the original cohort and the validation cohort. A further reported finding was that TCR beta sequences accurately predicted the HLA-A and HLA-B alleles for most subjects in the first cohort. Over 15 rarely observed V segments, including chromosome 9 orphons, were excluded from the earlier analysis of almost 600 of the donors because counts were too low. In a later genetic analysis, fewer N-insertions in productive TCRs were reported among donors in an Asian-associated ancestry cluster than the roughly 700-donor mean. In vitro tests confirmed that a few of the cytomegalovirus-associated TCR beta chains recognize cytomegalovirus antigens. Most TCR sequences were observed very rarely across donors, whereas some public TCRs were present in many individuals. According to a later analysis, TCR association rates differed among HLA loci, with DRB1 alleles showing the most associated TCRs and HLA-C alleles showing the fewest. Linkage disequilibrium might explain the correlated functional status among segregating V segments, but an unknown experimental factor could not be ruled out. A later genetic analysis associated a missense DCLRE1C variant with V-gene and J-gene trimming of TCR beta chains, and an independent cohort replicated the association. Compared with equally common non-associated chains, HLA-associated TCR beta chains in a later analysis were more clonally expanded and had lower generation probabilities. The presence/absence analyses assumed that sequencing depth was roughly uniform across donors, and that assumption may not be true. It was suggested by the authors that the approach could potentially be generalized to other disease states and immunological phenotypes. Because HLA typing was unavailable for some donors at each locus, only the typed subset was used in association tests. Specific HLA alleles were associated with roughly 17,000 TCR beta sequences at a false discovery rate of 0.05 in a later analysis. For the cohort, immune exposure information was limited to CMV serostatus. An earlier analysis of roughly 570 of the donors showed that most TCR beta V segments appeared in productive rearrangements either about 90% or about 30% of the time, which broadly matched IMGT annotations. A cluster of highly shared sequence variants was judged likely to represent a technical artifact of the sequencing pipeline. When HLA alleles, especially DR and DQ, strongly co-occurred, attributing TCR associations to individual alleles was difficult. The study gave a list of over 150 TCR beta chains associated with cytomegalovirus. According to a later analysis, parvovirus B19, influenza, CMV and Epstein-Barr virus appeared linked to several top co-occurrence clusters. Most CMV-associated TCR beta chains appeared to be HLA-restricted in a later analysis, and the HLA associations seemed to be driven largely by CMV exposure. The cohort was sequenced for TCR beta chains only, and without alpha or paired-chain data the features that could be detected were limited.

Sequenced material: PBMCs. This sequence was found in a female donor in good health and CMV-seronegative.

This receptor carries the CDR3 CAISDSLRASGANVLTF. The nucleotide sequence is TGTGCCATCAGTGACTCTTTGCGGGCATCGGGGGCCAACGTCCTGACTTTC. The receptor chain draws on TRBV10-3 and TRBJ2-6, and the D gene may be TRBD2, 5 bases matching. For CDR1 and CDR2, the germline V gene lists ENHRY and SYGVKD. Reading from cysteine to phenylalanine, the CDR3 counts 17 amino acids. Only the CDR3 DNA is retained, 51 bases long and in frame from the first base. Trimming costs V 3 bases and J 4 bases, and their ends lie 16 bases apart.